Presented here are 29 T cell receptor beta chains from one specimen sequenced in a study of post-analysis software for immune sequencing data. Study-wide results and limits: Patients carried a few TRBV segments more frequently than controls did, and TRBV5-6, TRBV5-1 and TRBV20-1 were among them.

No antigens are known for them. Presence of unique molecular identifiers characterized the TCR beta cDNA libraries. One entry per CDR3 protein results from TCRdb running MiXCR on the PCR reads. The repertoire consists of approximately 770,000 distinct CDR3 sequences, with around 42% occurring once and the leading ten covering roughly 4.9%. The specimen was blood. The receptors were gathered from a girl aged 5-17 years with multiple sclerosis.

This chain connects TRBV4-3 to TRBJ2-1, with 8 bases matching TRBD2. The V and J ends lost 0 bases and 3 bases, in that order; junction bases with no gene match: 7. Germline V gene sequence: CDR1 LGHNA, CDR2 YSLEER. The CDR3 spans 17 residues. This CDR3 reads CASSQDAGLAGYNEQFF. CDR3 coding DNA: TGCGCCAGCAGCCAAGATGCGGGGCTAGCGGGCTACAATGAGCAGTTCTTC.

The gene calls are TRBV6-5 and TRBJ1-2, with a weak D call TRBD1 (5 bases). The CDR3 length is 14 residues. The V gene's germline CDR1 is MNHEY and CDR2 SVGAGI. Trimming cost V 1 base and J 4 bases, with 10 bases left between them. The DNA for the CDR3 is TGTGCCAGCAGTTACTTAGGGACCACCTATGGCTACACCTTC. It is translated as CASSYLGTTYGYTF.

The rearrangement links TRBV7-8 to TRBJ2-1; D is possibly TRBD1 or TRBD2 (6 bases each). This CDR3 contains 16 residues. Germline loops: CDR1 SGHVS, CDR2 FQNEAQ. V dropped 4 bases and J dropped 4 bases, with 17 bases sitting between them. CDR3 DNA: TGTGCCAGCAGCTCAAGGGGGGCGGAAATTTACAATGAGCAGTTCTTC. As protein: CASSSRGAEIYNEQFF. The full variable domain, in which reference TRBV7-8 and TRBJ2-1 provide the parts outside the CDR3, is GAGVSQSPRYKVAKRGQDVALRCDPISGHVSLFWYQQALGQGPEFLTYFQNEAQLDKSGLPSDRFFAERPEGSVSTLKIQRTQQEDSAVYLCASSSRGAEIYNEQFFGPGTRLTVL.

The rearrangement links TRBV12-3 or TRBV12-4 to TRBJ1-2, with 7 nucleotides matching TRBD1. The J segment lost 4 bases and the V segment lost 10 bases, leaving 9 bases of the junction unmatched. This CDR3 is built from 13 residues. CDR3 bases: TGTGCCACCCAACCGACAGGGAGCTATGGCTACACCTTC. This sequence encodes CATQPTGSYGYTF.

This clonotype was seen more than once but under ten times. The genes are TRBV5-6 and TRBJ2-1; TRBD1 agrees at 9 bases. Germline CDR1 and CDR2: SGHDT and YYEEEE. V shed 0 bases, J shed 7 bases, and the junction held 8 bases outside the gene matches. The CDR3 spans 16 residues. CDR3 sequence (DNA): TGTGCCAGCAGCTTGGTAGGGACAGGGACGGGGAATGAGCAGTTCTTC. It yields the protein CASSLVGTGTGNEQFF.

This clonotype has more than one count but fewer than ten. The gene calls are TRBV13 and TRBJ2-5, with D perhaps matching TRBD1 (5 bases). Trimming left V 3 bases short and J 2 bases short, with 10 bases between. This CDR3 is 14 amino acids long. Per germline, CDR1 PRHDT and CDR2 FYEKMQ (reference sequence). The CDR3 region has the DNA TGTGCCAGCAGCTTCCGACAGATACAAGAGACCCAGTACTTC. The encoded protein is CASSFRQIQETQYF.

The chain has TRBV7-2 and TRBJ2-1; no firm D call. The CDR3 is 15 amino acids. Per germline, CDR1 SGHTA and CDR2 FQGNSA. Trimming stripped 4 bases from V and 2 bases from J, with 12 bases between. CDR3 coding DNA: TGTGCCAGCAGCTCCCTGGGTTTGACCTACAATGAGCAGTTCTTC. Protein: CASSSLGLTYNEQFF.

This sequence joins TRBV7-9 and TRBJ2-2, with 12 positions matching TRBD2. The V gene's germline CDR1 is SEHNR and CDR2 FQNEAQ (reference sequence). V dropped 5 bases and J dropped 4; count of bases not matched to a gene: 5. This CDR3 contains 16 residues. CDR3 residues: CASSAGTSGSTGELFF. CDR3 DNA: TGTGCCAGCAGCGCCGGGACTAGCGGGTCCACCGGGGAGCTGTTTTTT.

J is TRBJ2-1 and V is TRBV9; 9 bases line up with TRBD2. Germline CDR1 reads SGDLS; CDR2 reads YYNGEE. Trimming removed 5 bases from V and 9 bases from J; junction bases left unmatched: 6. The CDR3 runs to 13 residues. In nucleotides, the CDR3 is TGTGCCAGCAGGGGGGGACTAGCCGCTGAGCAGTTCTTC. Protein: CASRGGLAAEQFF.

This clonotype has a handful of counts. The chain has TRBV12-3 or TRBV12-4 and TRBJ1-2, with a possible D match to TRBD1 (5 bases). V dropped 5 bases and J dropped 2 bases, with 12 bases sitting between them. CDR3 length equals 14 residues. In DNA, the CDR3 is TGTGCCAGCAGTCAATCCCGGGACAACTATGGCTACACCTTC. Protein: CASSQSRDNYGYTF.

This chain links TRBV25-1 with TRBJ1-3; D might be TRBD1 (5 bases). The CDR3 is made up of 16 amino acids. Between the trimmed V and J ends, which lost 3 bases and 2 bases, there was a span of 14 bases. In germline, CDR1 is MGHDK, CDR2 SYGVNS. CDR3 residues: CASSDAGTLAGNTIYF. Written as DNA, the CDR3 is TGTGCCAGCAGTGATGCCGGGACCCTTGCTGGAAACACCATATATTTT.

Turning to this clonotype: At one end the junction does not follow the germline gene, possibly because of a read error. The CDR3 here is CASSSIPFSPPHF. The CDR3 DNA reads as TGTGCCAGCAGTTCCATCCCGTTTTCGCCCCCCCACTTT. The genes are TRBV6-6 and TRBJ1-6; unclear D gene. CDR3 length: 13 amino acids. Germline assignment: CDR1 MNHNY and CDR2 SVGAGI (reference sequence).

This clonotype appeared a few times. The DNA for the CDR3 is TGCAGCACCCGTACCCGGGGAGAGACCCAGTACTTC. It is translated as CSTRTRGETQYF. The V call is TRBV29-1, the J call TRBJ2-5, with a tentative D call TRBD2 (5 bases). Trimming removed 8 bases at V and 4 bases at J, with 14 bases between. This CDR3 contains 12 residues. The germline gives CDR1 SQVTM, CDR2 ANQGSEA.

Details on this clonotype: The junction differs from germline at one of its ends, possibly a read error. In nucleotides, the CDR3 is TGTGCCAGCAGCTTGGGACTAGACAGCCTGGAGACCCACTACTTC. Its translation: CASSLGLDSLETHYF. This sequence joins TRBV7-8 and TRBJ2-5, with 8 bases identical to TRBD2. Per germline, CDR1 SGHVS and CDR2 FQNEAQ. The CDR3 extends over 15 amino acids. Variable domain in full (rest from reference TRBV7-8 and TRBJ2-5): GAGVSQSPRYKVAKRGQDVALRCDPISGHVSLFWYQQALGQGPEFLTYFQNEAQLDKSGLPSDRFFAERPEGSVSTLKIQRTQQEDSAVYLCASSLGLDSLETHYFGPGTRLLVL.

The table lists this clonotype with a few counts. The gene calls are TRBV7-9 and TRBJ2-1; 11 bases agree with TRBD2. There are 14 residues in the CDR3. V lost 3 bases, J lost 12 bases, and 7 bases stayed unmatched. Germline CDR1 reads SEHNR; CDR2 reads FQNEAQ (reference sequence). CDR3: CASSLVLAGVGQFF. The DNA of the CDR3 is TGTGCCAGCAGCTTGGTACTAGCGGGAGTAGGGCAGTTCTTC.

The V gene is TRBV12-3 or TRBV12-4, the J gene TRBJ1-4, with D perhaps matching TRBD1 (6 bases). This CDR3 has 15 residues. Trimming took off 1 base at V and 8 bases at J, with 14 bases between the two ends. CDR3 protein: CASSLETGSGEKLFF. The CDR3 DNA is TGTGCCAGCAGTTTAGAGACAGGTTCAGGGGAAAAACTGTTTTTT.

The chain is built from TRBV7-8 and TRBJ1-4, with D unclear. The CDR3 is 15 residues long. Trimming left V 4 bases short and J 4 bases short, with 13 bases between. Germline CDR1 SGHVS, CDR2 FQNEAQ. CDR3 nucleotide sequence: TGTGCCAGCAGCTGGTCAGGCAACATTAATGAAAAACTGTTTTTT. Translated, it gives CASSWSGNINEKLFF.

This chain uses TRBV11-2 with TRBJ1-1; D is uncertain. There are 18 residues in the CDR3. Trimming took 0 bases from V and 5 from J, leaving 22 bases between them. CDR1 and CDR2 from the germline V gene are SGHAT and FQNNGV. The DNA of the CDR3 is TGTGCCAGCAGCTTAGAAACCCCTTATATCGGGCGTGGGACTGAAGCTTTCTTT. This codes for CASSLETPYIGRGTEAFF.

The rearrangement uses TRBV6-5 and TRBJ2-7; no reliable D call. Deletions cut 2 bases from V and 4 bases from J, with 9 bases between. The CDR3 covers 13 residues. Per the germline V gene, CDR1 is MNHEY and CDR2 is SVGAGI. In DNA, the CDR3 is TGTGCCAGCAGTTACGGAGTAGGATACGAGCAGTACTTC. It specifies CASSYGVGYEQYF.

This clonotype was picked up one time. Written as DNA, the CDR3 is TGTGCCAGCAGTGACCGGGACAGGGTGTTCTTC. It translates to CASSDRDRVFF. J is TRBJ2-1 and V is TRBV25-1; the match to TRBD1 covers 9 bases. J lost 15 bases, V lost 3 bases, and 3 bases had no gene match. CDR3 size: 11 residues. The germline gives CDR1 MGHDK, CDR2 SYGVNS.

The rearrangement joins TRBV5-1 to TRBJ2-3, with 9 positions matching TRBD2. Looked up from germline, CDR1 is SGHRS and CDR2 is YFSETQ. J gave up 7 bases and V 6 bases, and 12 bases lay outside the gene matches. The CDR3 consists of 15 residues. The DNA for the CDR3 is TGCGCCAGCACCGACCCTAGCGGGGTACGGTATACGCAGTATTTT. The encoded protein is CASTDPSGVRYTQYF.

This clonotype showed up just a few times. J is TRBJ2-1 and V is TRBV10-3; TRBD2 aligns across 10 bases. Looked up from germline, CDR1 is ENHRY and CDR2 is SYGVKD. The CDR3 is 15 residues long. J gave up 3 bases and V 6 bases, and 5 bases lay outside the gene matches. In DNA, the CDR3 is TGTGCCATCAGCAAGCGGGAGGGTAACTACAATGAGCAGTTCTTC. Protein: CAISKREGNYNEQFF.

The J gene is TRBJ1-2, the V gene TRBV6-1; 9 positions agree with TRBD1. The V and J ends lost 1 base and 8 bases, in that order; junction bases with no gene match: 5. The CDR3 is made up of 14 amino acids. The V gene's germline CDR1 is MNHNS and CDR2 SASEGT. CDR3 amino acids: CASSEGQGVGGYTF. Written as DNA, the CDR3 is TGTGCCAGCAGTGAAGGACAGGGGGTGGGAGGCTACACCTTC.

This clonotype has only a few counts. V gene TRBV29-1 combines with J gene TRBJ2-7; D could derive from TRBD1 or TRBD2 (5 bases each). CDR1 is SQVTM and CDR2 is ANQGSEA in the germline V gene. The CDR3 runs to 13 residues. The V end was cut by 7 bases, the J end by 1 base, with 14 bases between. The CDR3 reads CSAGQEGSYEQYF. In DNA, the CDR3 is TGCAGCGCTGGGCAAGAGGGGTCCTACGAGCAGTACTTC.

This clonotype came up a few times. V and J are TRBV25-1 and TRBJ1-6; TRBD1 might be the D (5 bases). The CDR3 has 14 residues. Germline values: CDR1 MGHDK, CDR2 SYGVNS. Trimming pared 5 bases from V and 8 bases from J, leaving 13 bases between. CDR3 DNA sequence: TGTGCCAGCAGTTTAGGGGTGTGGGATTCACCCCTCCACTTT. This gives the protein CASSLGVWDSPLHF.

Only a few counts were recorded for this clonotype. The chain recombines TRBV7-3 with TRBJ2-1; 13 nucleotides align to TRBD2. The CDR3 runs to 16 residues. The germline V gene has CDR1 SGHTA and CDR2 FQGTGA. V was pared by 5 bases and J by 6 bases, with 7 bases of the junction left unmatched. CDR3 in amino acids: CASSLGGTSGTNEQFF. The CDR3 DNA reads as TGTGCCAGCAGCCTAGGTGGGACTAGCGGGACCAATGAGCAGTTCTTC.

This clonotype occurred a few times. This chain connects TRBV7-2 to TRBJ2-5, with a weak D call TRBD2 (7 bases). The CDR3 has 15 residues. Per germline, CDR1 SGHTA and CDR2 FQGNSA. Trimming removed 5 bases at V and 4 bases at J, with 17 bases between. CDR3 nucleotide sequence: TGTGCCAGCAGCCCAATAGGGGGGGGCAGAGAGACCCAGTACTTC. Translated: CASSPIGGGRETQYF.

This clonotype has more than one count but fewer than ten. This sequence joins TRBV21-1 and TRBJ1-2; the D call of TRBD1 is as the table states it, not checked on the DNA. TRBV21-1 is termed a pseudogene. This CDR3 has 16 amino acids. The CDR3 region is CASTEYPGQPNYGYTF. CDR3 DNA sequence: TGTGCCAGCACCGAATACCCGGGACAACCCAACTATGGCTACACCTTC.

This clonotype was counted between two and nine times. The CDR3 bases are TGCAGTGCTCGAGGACAGACTAACAATGAGCAGTTCTTC. This encodes CSARGQTNNEQFF. The V gene is TRBV20-1, the J gene TRBJ2-1; maybe TRBD1 (6 bases). Germline values: CDR1 DFQATT, CDR2 SNEGSKA (reference sequence). The V end lost 5 bases, the J end lost 5 bases, and 13 bases lay between the germline ends. The CDR3 contains 13 residues.